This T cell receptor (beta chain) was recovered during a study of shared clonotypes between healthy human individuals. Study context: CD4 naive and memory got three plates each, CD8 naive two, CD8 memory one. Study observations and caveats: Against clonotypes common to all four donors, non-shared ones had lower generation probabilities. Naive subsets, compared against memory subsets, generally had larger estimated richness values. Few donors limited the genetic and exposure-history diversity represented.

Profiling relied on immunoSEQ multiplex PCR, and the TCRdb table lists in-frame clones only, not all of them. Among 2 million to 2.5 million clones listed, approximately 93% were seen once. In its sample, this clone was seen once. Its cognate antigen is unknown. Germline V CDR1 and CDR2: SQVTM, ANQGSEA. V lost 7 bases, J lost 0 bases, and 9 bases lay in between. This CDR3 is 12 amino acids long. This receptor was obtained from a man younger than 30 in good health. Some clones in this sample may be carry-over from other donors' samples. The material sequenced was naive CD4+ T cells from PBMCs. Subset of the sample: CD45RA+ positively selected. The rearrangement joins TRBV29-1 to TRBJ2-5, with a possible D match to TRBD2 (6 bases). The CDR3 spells CSAKRDQETQYF. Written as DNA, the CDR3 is TGCAGCGCAAAGCGGGACCAAGAGACCCAGTACTTC. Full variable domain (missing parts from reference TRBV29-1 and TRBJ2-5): SAVISQKPSRDICQRGTSLTIQCQVDSQVTMMFWYRQQPGQSLTLIATANQGSEATYESGFVIDKFPISRPNLTFSTLTVSNMSPEDSSIYLCSAKRDQETQYFGPGTRLLVL.